This T cell receptor (beta chain) stems from a study of cytomegalovirus exposure and HLA in healthy donors. Across the whole study: Of a few hundred genotyped donors, roughly 81% grouped in the Caucasian-associated ancestry cluster.

The PCR employed 60 Vbeta primers together with 13 Jbeta primers. Profiling relied on immunoSEQ multiplex PCR, and the TCRdb table lists in-frame clones only, not all of them. This table holds about 55,000 clones, around 79% found once. In germline, CDR1 is WSHSY, CDR2 SAAADI. The CDR3 sequence is 14 residues long. V was shortened by 4 bases and J by 0 bases, with 8 bases between the two germline ends. Study-wide points: Reportedly, TCR beta sequences accurately predicted HLA-A and HLA-B alleles in most subjects. Common viral pathogens were later found to be apparently linked to several of the most significant clusters.

As regards this clone: Its antigen is not known.

The sequencing sample was made of PBMCs. This sequence originates from a female donor in good health and CMV-seronegative. The chain uses TRBV10-2 and TRBJ2-3; unclear D gene. Here the CDR3 reads CASSAYTSTDTQYF. The CDR3 DNA sequence: TGCGCCAGCAGTGCCTATACTAGCACAGATACGCAGTATTTT.